Listed below are T cell receptor beta chains from one sample, sequenced in a study of cytomegalovirus exposure and HLA in healthy donors. Clones were sequenced by immunoSEQ multiplex PCR, and TCRdb holds only the in-frame ones, with some missing. Of tens of thousands of clones detected, 7.6% appear once; the ten largest clones hold under 3%. The material sequenced was PBMCs. Source of these receptors: a man in his fifties or sixties in good health and CMV-seronegative. Each CDR3 is given with its conserved first and last residue. D genes are given only for firm matches. A clone size is listed for some rows: how often the clone was seen (once, few, many), or a class if it is expanded.

few	.	TRBV6-6	TRBJ2-2	CASSPAAGELFF	TGTGCCAGCAGTCCCGCTGCGGGGGAGCTGTTTTTT
few	TRBD1	TRBV14	TRBJ1-6	CASSQEQGIYSPLHF	TGTGCCAGCAGCCAAGAACAGGGGATCTATTCACCCCTCCACTTT
.	TRBD2	TRBV30	TRBJ2-7	CAYIAGGLEQYF	TGTGCTTACATAGCGGGAGGGCTCGAGCAGTACTTC
few	.	TRBV29-1	TRBJ2-7	CSVLPDSSHEQYF	TGCAGCGTCCTCCCTGACTCTTCTCACGAGCAGTACTTC
few	.	TRBV10-3	TRBJ2-7	CAISPGQLYEQYF	TGTGCCATCAGTCCGGGACAACTCTACGAGCAGTACTTC
.	TRBD1	TRBV5-1	TRBJ2-5	CASSSGTGRRETQYF	TGCGCCAGCAGCTCCGGGACAGGTCGTCGAGAGACCCAGTACTTC
.	.	TRBV11-2	TRBJ2-7	CASSLDRGLPAAEQYF	TGTGCCAGCAGCTTAGATCGCGGCCTTCCCGCCGCCGAGCAGTACTTC
.	TRBD1	TRBV6-5	TRBJ2-7	CASRAGQGTYEQYF	TGTGCCAGCAGGGCTGGACAGGGGACTTACGAGCAGTACTTC
few	TRBD1	TRBV2	TRBJ2-1	CASSTLQGSEQFF	TGTGCCAGCAGTACTTTACAGGGGAGTGAGCAGTTCTTC
.	TRBD1	TRBV28	TRBJ1-1	CASSLTGLNTEAFF	TGTGCCAGCAGCTTGACAGGGCTGAACACTGAAGCTTTCTTT
.	.	TRBV7-3	TRBJ2-2	CASSPTGSFVGELFF	TGTGCCAGCAGCCCAACAGGGTCCTTCGTCGGGGAGCTGTTTTTT
.	.	TRBV27	TRBJ1-6	CASSPGKGNSPLHF	TGTGCCAGCAGTCCCGGGAAAGGGAATTCACCCCTCCACTTT
few	TRBD1	TRBV11-2	TRBJ2-1	CATQLGQGYTEQFF	TGTGCCACCCAATTGGGACAGGGTTATACTGAGCAGTTCTTC
.	.	TRBV27	TRBJ1-5	CASSFVANQPQHF	TGTGCCAGCAGTTTTGTGGCCAATCAGCCCCAGCATTTT
.	.	TRBV28	TRBJ2-1	CASRPRGYPYNEQFF	TGTGCCAGCAGGCCCAGGGGATACCCCTACAATGAGCAGTTCTTC
few	TRBD1	TRBV5-1	TRBJ1-2	CASSLGGQGAANYGYTF	TGCGCCAGCAGCCTCGGGGGGCAGGGGGCGGCTAACTATGGCTACACCTTC
few	TRBD1	TRBV6-6	TRBJ1-2	CASSYQTGQVNYGYTF	TGTGCCAGCAGTTACCAGACAGGGCAGGTTAACTATGGCTACACCTTC
.	TRBD2	TRBV14	TRBJ2-1	CASSERGGSSEQFF	TGTGCCAGCAGCGAGCGGGGGGGATCAAGTGAGCAGTTCTTC
few	TRBD2	TRBV10-3	TRBJ2-1	CAISEGRGGPYNEQFF	TGTGCCATCAGCGAGGGGCGGGGGGGCCCCTACAATGAGCAGTTCTTC
few	.	TRBV10-3	TRBJ1-1	CAISGVTGTNTEAFF	TGTGCCATCAGTGGGGTCACAGGGACGAACACTGAAGCTTTCTTT
.	.	TRBV5-4	TRBJ1-2	CASSLNRDYGYTF	TGTGCCAGCAGCTTGAACAGAGACTATGGCTACACCTTC
.	.	TRBV7-8	TRBJ1-5	CASSLGVGGHQPQHF	TGTGCCAGCAGCTTAGGGGTGGGAGGGCATCAGCCCCAGCATTTT
few	TRBD1	TRBV6-5	TRBJ1-1	CASRGQVRTEAFF	TGTGCCAGCAGGGGACAGGTGAGAACTGAAGCTTTCTTT
.	.	TRBV11-2	TRBJ1-1	CASSFLWRRSNTEAFF	TGTGCCAGCAGCTTCTTATGGAGGAGATCGAACACTGAAGCTTTCTTT
.	TRBD1	TRBV4-1	TRBJ1-2	CASSHTGQGLNGYTF	TGCGCCAGCAGCCATACGGGACAGGGCCTTAATGGCTACACCTTC
.	.	TRBV10-2	TRBJ2-7	CASMTTGFMDEQYF	TGCGCCAGCATGACTACCGGGTTTATGGACGAGCAGTACTTC
few	TRBD1	TRBV14	TRBJ1-3	CASSQGGQGYSGNTIYF	TGTGCCAGCAGCCAAGGCGGACAGGGCTACTCTGGAAACACCATATATTTT
few	.	TRBV30	TRBJ2-7	CAWSGAGKGYEQYF	TGTGCCTGGAGTGGGGCAGGGAAAGGCTACGAGCAGTACTTC
.	.	TRBV6-6	TRBJ1-4	CASKQGPNEKLFF	TGTGCCAGCAAACAGGGACCTAATGAAAAACTGTTTTTT
few	TRBD2	TRBV4-1	TRBJ2-3	CASSQASGGGGDTQYF	TGCGCCAGCAGCCAAGCGAGCGGGGGAGGTGGAGATACGCAGTATTTT
few	.	TRBV28	TRBJ1-2	CASSPPAGRYGYTF	TGTGCCAGCAGTCCTCCGGCAGGGCGCTATGGCTACACCTTC
few	TRBD2	TRBV10-2	TRBJ2-7	CASRDALAGGSYEQYF	TGCGCCAGCAGGGACGCTCTAGCGGGGGGCTCCTACGAGCAGTACTTC